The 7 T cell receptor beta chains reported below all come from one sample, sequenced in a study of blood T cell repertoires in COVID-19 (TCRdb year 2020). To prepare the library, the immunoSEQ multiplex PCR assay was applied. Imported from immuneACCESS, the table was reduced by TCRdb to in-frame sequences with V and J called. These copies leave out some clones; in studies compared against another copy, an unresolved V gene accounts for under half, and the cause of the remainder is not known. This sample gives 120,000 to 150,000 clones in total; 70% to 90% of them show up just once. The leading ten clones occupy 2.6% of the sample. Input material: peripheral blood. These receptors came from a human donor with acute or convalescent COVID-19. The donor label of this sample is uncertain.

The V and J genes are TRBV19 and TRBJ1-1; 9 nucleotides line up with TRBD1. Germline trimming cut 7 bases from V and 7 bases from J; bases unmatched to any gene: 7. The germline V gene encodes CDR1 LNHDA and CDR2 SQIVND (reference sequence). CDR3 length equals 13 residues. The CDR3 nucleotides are TGTGCCAGTACCGTGACAGGGGGAGGTGAAGCTTTCTTT. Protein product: CASTVTGGGEAFF.

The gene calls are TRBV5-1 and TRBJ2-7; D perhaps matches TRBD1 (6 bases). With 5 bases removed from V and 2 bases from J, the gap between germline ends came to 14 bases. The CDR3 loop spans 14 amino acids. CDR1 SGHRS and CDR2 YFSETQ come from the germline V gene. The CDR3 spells CASSIQGRPYEQYV. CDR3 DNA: TGCGCCAGCAGTATACAGGGACGGCCCTACGAGCAGTACGTC.

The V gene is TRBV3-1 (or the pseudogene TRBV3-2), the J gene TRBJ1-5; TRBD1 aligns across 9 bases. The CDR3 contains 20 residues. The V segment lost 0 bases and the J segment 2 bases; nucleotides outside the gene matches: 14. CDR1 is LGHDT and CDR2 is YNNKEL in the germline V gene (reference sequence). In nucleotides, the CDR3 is TGTGCCAGCAGCCAAGATAATTCGGGACAGGGTGGTTGTGGCAATCAGCCCCAGCATTTT. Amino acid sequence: CASSQDNSGQGGCGNQPQHF.

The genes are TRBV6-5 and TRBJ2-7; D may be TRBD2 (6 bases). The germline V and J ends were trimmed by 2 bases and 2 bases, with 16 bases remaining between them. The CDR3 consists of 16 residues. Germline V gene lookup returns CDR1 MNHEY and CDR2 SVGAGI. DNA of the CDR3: TGTGCCAGCAGTTACGATTCCGCGGGGAATCCCTACGAGCAGTACTTC. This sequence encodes CASSYDSAGNPYEQYF.

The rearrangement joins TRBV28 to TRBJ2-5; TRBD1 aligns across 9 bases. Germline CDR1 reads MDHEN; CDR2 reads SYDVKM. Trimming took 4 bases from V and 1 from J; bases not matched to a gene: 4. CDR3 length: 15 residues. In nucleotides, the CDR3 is TGTGCCAGCAGTTGGACAGGGGCCATCCAAGAGACCCAGTACTTC. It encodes CASSWTGAIQETQYF.

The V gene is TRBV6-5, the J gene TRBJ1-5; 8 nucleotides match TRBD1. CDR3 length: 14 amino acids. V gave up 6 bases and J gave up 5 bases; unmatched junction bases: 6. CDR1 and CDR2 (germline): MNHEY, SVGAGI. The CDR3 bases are TGTGCCAGCAGCAGGGGGCGTCTTGATCAGCCCCAGCATTTT. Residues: CASSRGRLDQPQHF.

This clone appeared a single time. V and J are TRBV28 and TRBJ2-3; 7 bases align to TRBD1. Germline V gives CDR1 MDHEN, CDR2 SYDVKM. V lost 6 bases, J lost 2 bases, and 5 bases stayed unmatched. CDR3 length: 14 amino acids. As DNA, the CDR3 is TGTGCCAGCAGGTCGGGACAGTACACAGATACGCAGTATTTT. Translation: CASRSGQYTDTQYF.